The T cell receptor beta chain under discussion was sequenced for a study of shared clonotypes between healthy human individuals. The germline V gene encodes CDR1 LNHNV and CDR2 YYDKDF (reference sequence). Trimming took 1 base from V and 5 from J; bases not matched to a gene: 1. The CDR3 has 15 residues. Produced via immunoSEQ multiplex PCR; TCRdb's table is partial and in-frame only. The repertoire consists of about 2,100,000 clones, with about 93% occurring once and the leading ten covering over 1.5%. Naive CD8 cells lacked CD45RO, underwent positive selection for CCR7 and left out terminally differentiated effector memory CD45RA+ cells.

The TCR comes from a man aged 18 to 29 in good health. Some clones in this sample may be carry-over from other donors' samples. The specimen sequenced was naive CD8+ T cells from PBMCs. The rearrangement links TRBV15 to TRBJ2-2; 10 bases are a match to TRBD1. The CDR3 is CATSRGDRGTGELFF. DNA for the CDR3: TGTGCCACCAGCAGAGGGGACAGGGGAACCGGGGAGCTGTTTTTT.